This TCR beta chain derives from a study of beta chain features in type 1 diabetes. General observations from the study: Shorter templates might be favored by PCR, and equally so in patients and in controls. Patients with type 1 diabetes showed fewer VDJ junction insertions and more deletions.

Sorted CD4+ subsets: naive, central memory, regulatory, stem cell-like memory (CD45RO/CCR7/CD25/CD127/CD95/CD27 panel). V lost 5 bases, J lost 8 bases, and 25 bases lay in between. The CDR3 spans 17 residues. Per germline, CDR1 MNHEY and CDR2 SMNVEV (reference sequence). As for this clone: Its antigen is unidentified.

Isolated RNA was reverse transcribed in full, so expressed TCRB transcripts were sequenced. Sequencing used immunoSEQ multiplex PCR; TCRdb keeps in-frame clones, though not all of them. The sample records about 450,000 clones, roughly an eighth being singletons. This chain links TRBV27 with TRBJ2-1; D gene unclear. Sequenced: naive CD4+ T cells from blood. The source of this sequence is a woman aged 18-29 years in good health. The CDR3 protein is CASSTRLVDGIVDEQFF. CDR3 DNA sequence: TGTGCCAGCAGTACCCGTCTCGTAGATGGGATTGTGGATGAGCAGTTCTTC.